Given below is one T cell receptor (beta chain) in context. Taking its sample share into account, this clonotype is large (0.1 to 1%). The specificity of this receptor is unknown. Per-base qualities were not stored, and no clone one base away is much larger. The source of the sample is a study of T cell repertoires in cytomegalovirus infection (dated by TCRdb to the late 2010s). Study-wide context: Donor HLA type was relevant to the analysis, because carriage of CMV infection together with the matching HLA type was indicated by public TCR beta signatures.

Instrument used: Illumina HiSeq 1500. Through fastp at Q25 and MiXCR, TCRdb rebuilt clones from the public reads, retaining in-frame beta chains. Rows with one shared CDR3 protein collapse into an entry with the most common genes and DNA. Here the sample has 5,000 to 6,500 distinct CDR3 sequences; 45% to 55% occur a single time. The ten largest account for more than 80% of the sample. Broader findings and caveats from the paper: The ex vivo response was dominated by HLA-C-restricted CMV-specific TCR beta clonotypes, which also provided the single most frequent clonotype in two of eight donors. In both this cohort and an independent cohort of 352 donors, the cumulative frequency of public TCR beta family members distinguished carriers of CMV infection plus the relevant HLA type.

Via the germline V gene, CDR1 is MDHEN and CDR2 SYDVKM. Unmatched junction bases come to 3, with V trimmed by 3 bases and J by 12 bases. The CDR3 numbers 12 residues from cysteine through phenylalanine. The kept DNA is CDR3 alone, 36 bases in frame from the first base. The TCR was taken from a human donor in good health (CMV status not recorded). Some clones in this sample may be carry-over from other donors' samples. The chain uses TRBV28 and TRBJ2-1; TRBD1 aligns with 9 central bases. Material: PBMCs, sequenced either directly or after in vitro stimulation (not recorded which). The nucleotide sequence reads TGTGCCAGCAGTTTCGGGACAGGGCGGCAGTTCTTC. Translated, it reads CASSFGTGRQFF.